A selection of T cell receptor beta chains follows, all from one sample in a study of a mutant IDH1 vaccine in newly diagnosed glioma. The antigens these receptors bind are not known. Libraries were prepared by immunoSEQ multiplex PCR; TCRdb keeps only in-frame clonotypes and omits some of them. The repertoire holds 20,000 or so clones, with roughly 83% as singletons. The specimen was PBMCs, collected from a glioma patient whose treatment included an IDH1 peptide vaccine. The receptor source for this set is a man aged 35-49 years with glioma. Both conserved end residues are part of each CDR3.

j_call v_call cdr3_aa
TRBJ2-1 TRBV6-1 CASRTRLESEQFF
TRBJ1-2 TRBV18 CASSPPGQACSYTF
TRBJ1-1 TRBV29-1 CSVQMNTEAFF
TRBJ2-7 TRBV18 CASSPQGAGPYEQYF
TRBJ2-7 TRBV5-4 CASSPGTTNSYEQYF
TRBJ2-7 TRBV19 CASSIETAVAGSYEQYF
TRBJ2-1 TRBV4-1 CASWDNNEQFF
TRBJ1-1 TRBV28 CASSLSVRRGPEAFF
TRBJ2-1 TRBV10-2 CASSKSSTSFF
TRBJ2-5 TRBV19 CASSRSASEGTQYF
TRBJ1-5 TRBV5-1 CASKAGPSQPQHF
TRBJ2-7 TRBV4-2 CASSQRLAGSYEQYF
TRBJ2-1 TRBV4-3 CASSQEWQSTTYNEQFF
TRBJ2-7 TRBV7-2 CASSLGGLLDEQYF
TRBJ2-1 TRBV28 CASSDSGSLPLYNEQFF
TRBJ2-1 TRBV7-2 CASSSERISYNEQFF
TRBJ1-2 TRBV5-1 CASSWTNQGYTF
TRBJ1-1 TRBV6-5 CASSQEGEAEAFF
TRBJ1-1 TRBV6-4 CASSQSAGPDTEAFF
TRBJ2-1 TRBV10-3 CAISGSPGTYNEQFF